The clone carrying this T cell receptor beta chain was found many times. This entry comes from a study of molecular identifiers for immune sequencing clone quantification. Bulk TCR library preparation followed previously described methods with listed TCR primers. TCRdb redid the calling of the PCR reads with MiXCR, one entry per CDR3 protein. Among 85,000 to 90,000 distinct CDR3 sequences listed, around a fifth were seen once. Each library that profiled naive CD8 cells came from around 20,000 to 990,000 sorted cells with 10%, 30% or 50% RNA. Germline V gene data show CDR1 as LNHDA and CDR2 as SQIVND (reference sequence). This CDR3 has 14 residues. V lost 5 bases and J lost 9, with 17 bases in between.

The sequence derives from a human donor in good health. Some libraries in this study had Jurkat cell RNA spiked in. This chain connects TRBV19 to TRBJ1-5; a possible D gene is TRBD1 (5 bases). Sequencing was done on a sample of naive CD8+ T cells from blood, with Jurkat cell RNA spiked in. Subset specified: FACS-sorted CD8+CD4-CCR7+CD45RA+ naive T cells. The CDR3 DNA sequence: TGTGCCAGTAGTCCTTCGACAGCTGGTGGGCCCCAGCATTTT. Amino acids: CASSPSTAGGPQHF.